These T cell receptor beta chains were read from a single sample in a study of human T cells and chemical hapten exposure. TCRdb re-called the 5' RACE reads through MiXCR, storing one row per CDR3 protein. The data contain approximately 140,000 distinct CDR3 sequences, over 3.5% of them seen just once; the ten biggest clones take up over 1.2%. The receptors derive from a female donor in good health. Each CDR3 is given with its conserved first and last residue. The D gene is left open where the match is weak. Expanded clones are given a class, and other clones once, few, many or no size at all.

V	size	D	J	DNA	CDR3
TRBV25-1	many	NA	TRBJ2-2	TGTGCCAGCAGCCCCCACAGGCCGAACACCGGGGAGCTGTTTTTT	CASSPHRPNTGELFF
TRBV11-2	many	NA	TRBJ2-4	TGTGCCAGCAGCAGACGGCCGCTAGCTGAAGCCAAAAACATTCAGTACTTC	CASSRRPLAEAKNIQYF
TRBV6-1	many	TRBD1	TRBJ1-1	TGTGCCAGCAGTGAAGAGGGACAGGGGGCTACTGAAGCTTTCTTT	CASSEEGQGATEAFF
TRBV12-3/TRBV12-4	many	NA	TRBJ1-4	TGTGCCAGCAGCCCCGGTTTCCGGTCAACTAATGAAAAACTGTTTTTT	CASSPGFRSTNEKLFF
TRBV5-4	many	NA	TRBJ2-6	TGTGCCAGCAGCTTGGCTGGGAAATCCAACGTCCTGACTTTC	CASSLAGKSNVLTF
TRBV20-1	many	TRBD1	TRBJ2-7	TGCAGTGCCGACGGGACAGGGGCCGACGAGCAGTACTTC	CSADGTGADEQYF
TRBV29-1	few	NA	TRBJ2-7	TGCAGTGATGAGGGATCCGAGCAGTACTTC	CSDEGSEQYF
TRBV20-1	NA	NA	TRBJ1-2	TGCAGTGCTAGAGATACAGGCGGATATGGCTACACCTTC	CSARDTGGYGYTF
TRBV6-1	many	NA	TRBJ1-5	TGTGCCAGCAGTGCTGGGATTAGCAATCAGCCCCAGCATTTT	CASSAGISNQPQHF
TRBV10-3	many	NA	TRBJ2-7	TGTGCCATCAGTGAGTCCGAGGGGCAGACCTTC	CAISESEGQTF
TRBV5-4	many	NA	TRBJ2-1	TGTGCCAGCAGCTTGGTCCAACACAATGAGCAGTTCTTC	CASSLVQHNEQFF
TRBV7-9	many	NA	TRBJ2-1	TGTGCCAGCAGCCCTACAAGCAATGAGCAGTTCTTC	CASSPTSNEQFF
TRBV20-1	many	NA	TRBJ2-7	TGCAGTGCTAGAGATTCAGGCAGGTCCTACGAGCAGTACTTC	CSARDSGRSYEQYF
TRBV30	many	NA	TRBJ2-3	TGTGCCTGGAGTCTCCGAGGCGGAGAGACGCAGTATTTT	CAWSLRGGETQYF
TRBV18	many	NA	TRBJ2-3	TGTGCCAGCTCACCACTTTCCGCGTCAGATACGCAGTATTTT	CASSPLSASDTQYF
TRBV5-6	many	NA	TRBJ1-2	TGTGCCAGCAGCTTAGTAGGGAGGGGATATGGCTACACCTTC	CASSLVGRGYGYTF
TRBV7-2	many	NA	TRBJ2-3	TGTGCCAGCAGCTTTTTTCTTGGCGATACGCAGTATTTT	CASSFFLGDTQYF
TRBV28	many	NA	TRBJ1-1	TGTGCCAGCAGTTTAATTTCAGGGAACACTGAAGCTTTCTTT	CASSLISGNTEAFF
TRBV12-3/TRBV12-4	NA	NA	TRBJ1-1	TGTGCCAGCAGTTTCGGTTGGAACACTGAAGCTTTCTTT	CASSFGWNTEAFF
TRBV15	many	NA	TRBJ1-3	TGTGCCACCAGCAGAGATGGCGGGGGAAACACCATATATTTT	CATSRDGGGNTIYF